This T cell receptor (beta chain) was sequenced for a study of T cell responses to AZD1222 COVID-19 vaccine. Broader study findings: Recipients of two AZD1222 doses showed rising Spike-specific TCR breadth and depth.

Data came from immunoSEQ multiplex PCR; TCRdb stores just in-frame clones and leaves some out. The sample contains about 140,000 clones, around 89% of which appear only once. The CDR3 sequence is 17 residues long. V was clipped by 2 bases and J by 10 bases; unmatched bases: 15. To note about this clone: Antigen unknown.

The chain links TRBV5-3 to TRBJ1-2; 12 bases are shared with TRBD1. TRBV5-3 is known as an ORF, though its function is uncertain. This TCR came from an adult who received the AZD1222 COVID-19 vaccine. The material was peripheral blood, obtained 28 days after the second AZD1222 dose. CDR3 sequence: CARSLEGQGALKAHYTF. In DNA form, the CDR3 reads TGTGCCAGAAGCTTAGAGGGACAGGGGGCGTTGAAGGCCCACTACACCTTC.